Listed below are T cell receptor beta chains from one sample, sequenced in a study of T cells in Graves' hyperthyroidism and ophthalmopathy. Using its own MiXCR run on the multiplex PCR reads, TCRdb lists one record per CDR3 protein. Of roughly 500,000 distinct CDR3 sequences listed, 46% are singletons. The sequenced sample consisted of peripheral blood or thyroid tissue (not recorded which). These receptors all come from an adult woman with Graves' disease, either hyperthyroidism or ophthalmopathy (not recorded which). The CDR3 runs from the conserved cysteine through the conserved F or W. The D gene is left open where the match is weak. A row's size may be missing; if present it is once, few, many or a size class.

TRBV10-3	TRBD1	15	-	TRBJ1-5	CAISRPGQGAQPQHF	TGTGCCATCAGTCGACCGGGACAGGGGGCTCAGCCCCAGCATTTT
TRBV5-1	-	15	many	TRBJ2-7	CASSTLLPGSYEQYF	TGCGCCAGCAGCACACTCCTCCCGGGGTCCTACGAGCAGTACTTC
TRBV20-1	TRBD2	17	-	TRBJ2-6	CSARDGAGGSGANVLTF	TGCAGTGCTAGAGATGGAGCGGGAGGTTCAGGGGCCAACGTCCTGACTTTC
TRBV20-1	TRBD1	12	-	TRBJ2-5	CSAGTGQETQYF	TGCAGTGCTGGGACAGGACAAGAGACCCAGTACTTC
TRBV9	TRBD2	14	-	TRBJ2-7	CASSPVLAGVEQYF	TGTGCCAGCTCACCCGTACTAGCGGGAGTCGAGCAGTACTTC
TRBV29-1	-	14	-	TRBJ1-3	CSATGGSSGNTIYF	TGCAGCGCCACGGGCGGGAGCTCTGGAAACACCATATATTTT
TRBV11-2	TRBD2	16	-	TRBJ2-5	CASSWSSGWEGETQYF	TGTGCCAGCAGCTGGAGTAGCGGGTGGGAGGGGGAGACCCAGTACTTC
TRBV2	TRBD1	15	-	TRBJ2-7	CASSAGQADTYEQYF	TGTGCCAGCAGTGCGGGACAGGCCGATACCTACGAGCAGTACTTC
TRBV9	-	15	many	TRBJ2-2	CASSVDQGRGGELFF	TGTGCCAGCAGCGTAGACCAAGGACGTGGCGGGGAGCTGTTTTTT
TRBV29-1	-	14	-	TRBJ2-6	CSVRTSSGANVLTF	TGCAGCGTTCGTACTAGCTCTGGGGCCAACGTCCTGACTTTC
TRBV20-1	-	14	many	TRBJ1-1	CSASEGGPNTEAFF	TGCAGTGCTAGTGAGGGGGGCCCGAACACTGAAGCTTTCTTT
TRBV7-2	-	16	once	TRBJ2-5	CAISEPVGGQQETQYF	TGTGCCATCAGTGAGCCCGTTGGGGGCCAACAAGAGACCCAGTACTTC
TRBV7-3	TRBD2	16	once	TRBJ2-5	CASSLYPGLAGETQYF	TGTGCCAGCAGCCTATACCCGGGACTAGCGGGAGAGACCCAGTACTTC